A single sample gave rise to the 32 T cell receptor beta chains below, sequenced in a study of shared clonotypes between healthy human individuals (dated by TCRdb to 2019 to 2021). The library was built by means of the immunoSEQ multiplex PCR assay. This is the immuneACCESS table as TCRdb keeps it, with only in-frame sequences that have V and J called. A part of the clones is gone; compared with another copy, unresolved V genes explain less than half, and the rest is unexplained. A total of around 1.5 million clones appear in this sample, approximately 98% of them only once. The ten biggest clones cover roughly 0.45% of the sample. The sequencing sample was made of naive CD4+ T cells sorted from blood. This sample's cell subset or site label indicates: CD45RA+ positively selected. These receptors came from a man aged 25-40 years in good health.

The V and J genes are TRBV2 and TRBJ2-7, with 10 positions matching TRBD1. The CDR3 has 14 amino acids. V shed 6 bases and J 4 bases; nucleotides not matched to a gene: 6. The germline gives CDR1 SNHLY, CDR2 FYNNEI. In DNA form, the CDR3 reads TGTGCCAGCAGGCTTACGGGACAGGGGTACGAGCAGTACTTC. Translating it yields CASRLTGQGYEQYF.

The rearrangement uses TRBV6-5 and TRBJ2-5; the D gene is possibly TRBD1 (5 bases). The end of the DNA fits TRBJ2-7 better, so the J call may be wrong. In germline, CDR1 is MNHEY, CDR2 SVGAGI. CDR3 length: 14 amino acids. The CDR3 reads CASVLGRGAYEQYF. The CDR3 DNA is TGTGCCAGCGTCCTCGGAAGGGGCGCCTACGAGCAGTACTTC.

The chain carries TRBV11-3 and TRBJ1-1; 9 bases fit TRBD1. Trimming removed 0 bases from V and 7 bases from J; junction bases left unmatched: 6. The CDR3 contains 15 residues. In germline, CDR1 is SGHNT, CDR2 YENEEA. In DNA, the CDR3 is TGTGCCAGCAGCTTAGAGGGGACAGGGCCTAGTGAAGCTTTCTTT. Its translation is CASSLEGTGPSEAFF.

The rearrangement joins TRBV19 to TRBJ1-4, with 7 bases aligning to TRBD1. The CDR3 contains 14 residues. Trimming at V came to 5 bases and at J to 13 bases, leaving 13 bases not matched to a gene. Germline assignment: CDR1 LNHDA and CDR2 SQIVND (reference sequence). CDR3 residues: CASSSGDRPKGLFF. CDR3 nucleotides: TGTGCCAGTAGTTCTGGGGACAGACCAAAGGGACTGTTTTTT.

This chain links TRBV5-1 with TRBJ2-1; D is perhaps TRBD1 (5 bases). V gave up 1 base and J gave up 1 base, with 12 bases separating them. The CDR3 has 16 amino acids. Germline loops: CDR1 SGHRS, CDR2 YFSETQ. CDR3 coding DNA: TGCGCCAGCAGCTTGTACTGGGGCGTTTCCTACAATGAGCAGTTCTTC. Protein sequence: CASSLYWGVSYNEQFF.

The rearrangement links TRBV6-6 to TRBJ2-1, with D unclear. The germline V and J ends were trimmed by 2 bases and 9 bases, with 8 bases remaining between them. CDR3 size: 12 residues. Germline V gene lookup returns CDR1 MNHNY and CDR2 SVGAGI (reference sequence). The CDR3 protein is CASSYPTGEQFF. The CDR3 nucleotides read TGTGCCAGCAGTTACCCGACTGGTGAGCAGTTCTTC.

In its sample, this clone was seen once. The V gene is TRBV6-5, the J gene TRBJ2-1; 9 nucleotides align to TRBD1. The germline gives CDR1 MNHEY, CDR2 SVGAGI. The ends lost 6 bases at V and 4 bases at J; junction bases unmatched: 7. The CDR3 spans 15 residues. The CDR3 DNA sequence: TGTGCCAGCAGCTCCGGGACAGGGAGGTACAATGAGCAGTTCTTC. Translating it yields CASSSGTGRYNEQFF.

CDR3 loop: CASSQGTRADGYTF. The CDR3 region has the DNA TGCGCCAGCAGCCAAGGGACCAGGGCTGATGGCTACACCTTC. V gene TRBV4-1 combines with J gene TRBJ1-2, with a possible D match to TRBD1 (5 bases). Germline values: CDR1 MGHRA, CDR2 YSYEKL. The CDR3 is made up of 14 amino acids. V was shortened by 1 base and J by 6 bases, with 12 bases between the two germline ends.

The chain employs TRBV5-1 and TRBJ1-1; D uncertain. Trimming removed 0 bases from V and 0 bases from J, with 15 bases in between. The CDR3 spans 17 residues. Germline assignment: CDR1 SGHRS and CDR2 YFSETQ. CDR3 loop: CASSLGSSGIMNTEAFF. CDR3 sequence (DNA): TGCGCCAGCAGCTTGGGTTCCTCCGGGATCATGAACACTGAAGCTTTCTTT.

This chain uses TRBV9 with TRBJ1-1; no definite D call. V was cut by 0 bases and J by 3 bases, with 18 bases left in between. Germline V lookup: CDR1 SGDLS, CDR2 YYNGEE. This CDR3 region has 17 residues. CDR3 sequence (DNA): TGTGCCAGCAGCGTAGTGGAGGGTTCCGTGACGGACACTGAAGCTTTCTTT. Its translation: CASSVVEGSVTDTEAFF.

The chain employs TRBV2 and TRBJ2-2; 7 nucleotides match TRBD2. Germline-derived CDR1 and CDR2 are SNHLY and FYNNEI. V was clipped by 8 bases and J by 2 bases; unmatched bases: 8. The length of the CDR3 is 15 residues. This CDR3 is CASRWDYSNTGELFF. The CDR3 DNA sequence: TGTGCCAGCCGATGGGACTACTCTAACACCGGGGAGCTGTTTTTT. Complete variable domain (other parts from reference TRBV2 and TRBJ2-2): EPEVTQTPSHQVTQMGQEVILRCVPISNHLYFYWYRQILGQKVEFLVSFYNNEISEKSEIFDDQFSVERPDGSNFTLKIRSTKLEDSAMYFCASRWDYSNTGELFFGEGSRLTVL.

This rearrangement joins TRBV2 to TRBJ2-7; 11 bases align to TRBD2. J was trimmed by 0 bases and V by 5 bases; bases with no gene match: 3. The V gene's germline CDR1 is SNHLY and CDR2 FYNNEI. The CDR3 is made up of 15 amino acids. The CDR3 sequence is CASSRLAGSSYEQYF. In DNA form, the CDR3 reads TGTGCCAGCAGTAGACTAGCGGGAAGCTCCTACGAGCAGTACTTC.

The rearrangement links TRBV11-3 to TRBJ2-3; 9 bases align to TRBD1. Germline assignment: CDR1 SGHNT and CDR2 YENEEA. The trim removed 1 base at V and 3 bases at J, leaving 5 bases unmatched. The CDR3 runs 16 residues. CDR3 amino acids: CASSLGGDRVTDTQYF. The CDR3 nucleotides read TGTGCCAGCAGCTTAGGAGGGGACAGGGTAACAGATACGCAGTATTTT.

The chain recombines TRBV7-6 with TRBJ1-4, with TRBD1 matching over 9 bases. This CDR3 has 14 amino acids. J was trimmed by 11 bases and V by 5 bases; bases with no gene match: 9. The germline gives CDR1 SGHVS, CDR2 FNYEAQ. The CDR3, as DNA: TGTGCCAGCAGCCAGACAGGGGGGGTTGGGAAACTGTTTTTT. Translating it yields CASSQTGGVGKLFF.

This chain uses TRBV11-2 with TRBJ1-2, with TRBD1 as a possible D gene (6 bases). The CDR3 has 15 amino acids. Germline values: CDR1 SGHAT, CDR2 FQNNGV. V was cut by 5 bases and J by 3 bases, with 16 bases left in between. Here the CDR3 reads CASSGQSLGDYGYTF. CDR3 DNA: TGTGCCAGCAGCGGACAGTCCCTGGGGGACTATGGCTACACCTTC.

Here the CDR3 reads CASSVPSGRGAGELFF. DNA of the CDR3: TGTGCCAGCAGTGTTCCATCCGGGAGAGGTGCCGGGGAGCTGTTTTTT. The chain is built from TRBV2 and TRBJ2-2; D is perhaps TRBD2 (6 bases). Trimming took off 4 bases at V and 6 bases at J, with 18 bases between the two ends. The CDR3 has 16 residues. The V gene's germline CDR1 is SNHLY and CDR2 FYNNEI. Full variable domain (outside the CDR3, taken from reference TRBV2 and TRBJ2-2): EPEVTQTPSHQVTQMGQEVILRCVPISNHLYFYWYRQILGQKVEFLVSFYNNEISEKSEIFDDQFSVERPDGSNFTLKIRSTKLEDSAMYFCASSVPSGRGAGELFFGEGSRLTVL.

The chain combines TRBV29-1 with TRBJ2-6; the match to TRBD1 covers 9 bases. The V gene end was trimmed by 6 bases and the J gene end by 2 bases; junction bases not matched to a gene: 11. The CDR3 extends over 17 amino acids. Germline V gene sequence: CDR1 SQVTM, CDR2 ANQGSEA. The CDR3, as DNA: TGCAGCGTCAGAAACCGGGACAGGGACCCTGGGGCCAACGTCCTGACTTTC. Protein sequence: CSVRNRDRDPGANVLTF.

The V call is TRBV7-8, the J call TRBJ2-2; 7 positions agree with TRBD2. V was pared by 5 bases and J by 6 bases, with 6 bases of the junction left unmatched. The V gene's germline CDR1 is SGHVS and CDR2 FQNEAQ. The CDR3 is 14 residues long. The CDR3 nucleotides are TGTGCCAGCAGCCATGGGCGGGGGTCCGGGGAGCTGTTTTTT. This translates into CASSHGRGSGELFF. The whole variable domain, remainder taken from reference TRBV7-8 and TRBJ2-2, is GAGVSQSPRYKVAKRGQDVALRCDPISGHVSLFWYQQALGQGPEFLTYFQNEAQLDKSGLPSDRFFAERPEGSVSTLKIQRTQQEDSAVYLCASSHGRGSGELFFGEGSRLTVL.

CDR3 loop: CASSLSLQPQHF. The CDR3 bases are TGTGCCAGCAGCCTCTCCCTTCAGCCCCAGCATTTT. This chain links TRBV7-9 with TRBJ1-5; no firm D call. From germline, CDR1 is SEHNR and CDR2 FQNEAQ (reference sequence). The CDR3 runs 12 residues. Trimming shortened V by 5 bases and J by 6 bases, and 8 bases separated the two germline ends.

On this clone itself: One end of the junction fails to match germline, which may point to a read error. Other DNA sequences in the sample encode the same CDR3. The genes are TRBV5-1 and TRBJ2-5; perhaps TRBD2 as D (5 bases). This CDR3 has 14 amino acids. Germline V gene sequence: CDR1 SGHRS, CDR2 YFSETQ. The CDR3 spells CASSLGVSGETQYF. The DNA of the CDR3 is TGCGCCAGCAGTTTGGGAGTTTCGGGGGAGACCCAGTACTTC.

The chain couples TRBV6-6 to TRBJ2-7; 7 bases align to TRBD1. CDR3 size: 13 residues. In germline, CDR1 is MNHNY, CDR2 SVGAGI (reference sequence). The V and J ends lost 6 bases and 4 bases, in that order; junction bases with no gene match: 6. In nucleotides, the CDR3 is TGTGCCAGCAGGCAGGGGGTCAGGTACGAGCAGTACTTC. Protein product: CASRQGVRYEQYF.

This clone was recorded once. The rearrangement links TRBV25-1 to TRBJ2-4; TRBD1 might be the D (6 bases). Germline V gene sequence: CDR1 MGHDK, CDR2 SYGVNS. The CDR3 consists of 14 residues. V lost 1 base and J lost 6, with 10 bases in between. CDR3 in DNA: TGTGCCAGCAGTGAATTAGGGGGTCGAAACATTCAGTACTTC. Translated, it gives CASSELGGRNIQYF.

The chain couples TRBV10-1 to TRBJ2-2; 9 bases match TRBD2. The V gene end was trimmed by 9 bases and the J gene end by 0 bases; junction bases not matched to a gene: 8. The germline V gene has CDR1 WNHNN and CDR2 SYGVQD (reference sequence). CDR3 length: 16 amino acids. The CDR3 DNA follows: TGCGCCAGACGTCCTAGCGGGGCCCCGAACACCGGGGAGCTGTTTTTT. Amino acids: CARRPSGAPNTGELFF.

The chain employs TRBV6-4 and TRBJ2-1, with 8 bases lining up with TRBD2. The CDR3 contains 13 residues. V was clipped by 5 bases and J by 4 bases; unmatched bases: 1. Germline-derived CDR1 and CDR2 are MRHNA and SNTAGT. The CDR3 bases are TGTGCCAGCAGTAGCGGGAGTTACAATGAGCAGTTCTTC. Translated, it gives CASSSGSYNEQFF.

The chain recombines TRBV15 with TRBJ1-4; the D is unclear. This CDR3 region has 16 residues. V shed 2 bases and J shed 9 bases, with 19 bases lying between them. CDR1 is LNHNV, CDR2 YYDKDF, per germline (reference sequence). CDR3 sequence: CATSRPFDGVMKKLFF. The CDR3, as DNA: TGTGCCACCAGCAGACCCTTTGACGGCGTAATGAAAAAACTGTTTTTT.

V gene TRBV5-1 combines with J gene TRBJ2-1; 8 bases are shared with TRBD1. CDR3 length equals 15 residues. Trimming removed 4 bases from V and 7 bases from J; junction bases left unmatched: 10. The germline V gene encodes CDR1 SGHRS and CDR2 YFSETQ. The CDR3 DNA reads TGCGCCAGCAGCCCCCTGGACAGGGATACGAATGAGCAGTTCTTC. Translated: CASSPLDRDTNEQFF.

This clone was seen only once. The V and J genes are TRBV4-3 and TRBJ2-7; 7 bases line up with TRBD1. This CDR3 is 15 amino acids long. Per the germline V gene, CDR1 is LGHNA and CDR2 is YSLEER. Trimming cost V 5 bases and J 3 bases; bases outside gene matches: 10. In nucleotides, the CDR3 is TGCGCCAGCAGCACACACAGGGGATTCGGCTACGAGCAGTACTTC. Encoded protein: CASSTHRGFGYEQYF.

The chain carries TRBV29-1 and TRBJ2-3; 7 bases are shared with TRBD2. Germline CDR1 is SQVTM and CDR2 is ANQGSEA. Trimming removed 4 bases from V and 0 bases from J; junction bases left unmatched: 7. The CDR3 consists of 15 residues. The DNA for the CDR3 is TGCAGCGTTGGCGCCTGGGGGGGAAGCACAGATACGCAGTATTTT. Its protein product is CSVGAWGGSTDTQYF.

The rearrangement links TRBV19 to TRBJ1-5; 7 nucleotides agree with TRBD1. Germline CDR1 is LNHDA and CDR2 is SQIVND (reference sequence). CDR3 length: 14 residues. The V and J ends lost 7 bases and 4 bases, in that order; junction bases with no gene match: 7. The CDR3 DNA follows: TGTGCCAGTATTCATACAGGGGCAAATCAGCCCCAGCATTTT. Amino acids: CASIHTGANQPQHF.

The V and J genes are TRBV29-1 and TRBJ1-2; TRBD1 matches 10 bases. Germline assignment: CDR1 SQVTM and CDR2 ANQGSEA. J lost 3 bases, V lost 6 bases, and 10 bases had no gene match. The CDR3 covers 15 residues. This CDR3 reads CSVGVTGGNHYGYTF. CDR3 DNA sequence: TGCAGCGTGGGAGTGACAGGGGGCAATCACTATGGCTACACCTTC.

In DNA form, the CDR3 reads TGTGCTAGTGGTTTGGGTAGCCTCGGGGCAGATACGCAGTATTTT. Translated: CASGLGSLGADTQYF. The rearrangement joins TRBV12-5 to TRBJ2-3; weak D call: TRBD2 (5 bases). CDR1 is LGHNT, CDR2 FRNRAP, per germline. The CDR3 is made up of 15 amino acids. Trimming pared 1 base from V and 4 bases from J, leaving 12 bases between.

V gene TRBV11-2 combines with J gene TRBJ2-7; tentative D call: TRBD2 (5 bases). Trimming cost V 5 bases and J 6 bases, with 14 bases left between them. The CDR3 has 13 residues. The germline V gene encodes CDR1 SGHAT and CDR2 FQNNGV. The CDR3 here is CASSLAGDSEQYF. The CDR3 coding sequence is TGTGCCAGCAGCCTTGCGGGTGACTCCGAGCAGTACTTC. The complete variable domain, with remaining parts taken from reference TRBV11-2 and TRBJ2-7, reads EAGVAQSPRYKIIEKRQSVAFWCNPISGHATLYWYQQILGQGPKLLIQFQNNGVVDDSQLPKDRFSAERLKGVDSTLKIQPAKLEDSAVYLCASSLAGDSEQYFGPGTRLTVT.